The T cell receptor beta chain under discussion was sequenced for a study of CD8+ T cells in alopecia areata. Extraction and reverse transcription of RNA yielded cDNA as the sequencing template. Sequenced by immunoSEQ multiplex PCR; TCRdb stores in-frame clones only, minus some. The repertoire holds about 97,000 clones, with roughly 41% as singletons. This CDR3 comprises 15 residues. Trimming shortened V by 6 bases and J by 6 bases, and 19 bases separated the two germline ends. Germline values: CDR1 SGHTA, CDR2 FQGNSA. This clone was observed a handful of times. V is TRBV7-2 and J is TRBJ2-3; D might be TRBD2 (6 bases). The source of this sequence is a human donor with alopecia areata. Sequenced input: CD4+ T cells sorted from blood. The CDR3 region is CASRLTGEITDTQYF. The CDR3 coding sequence is TGTGCCAGCAGACTGACGGGAGAAATTACGGATACGCAGTATTTT.